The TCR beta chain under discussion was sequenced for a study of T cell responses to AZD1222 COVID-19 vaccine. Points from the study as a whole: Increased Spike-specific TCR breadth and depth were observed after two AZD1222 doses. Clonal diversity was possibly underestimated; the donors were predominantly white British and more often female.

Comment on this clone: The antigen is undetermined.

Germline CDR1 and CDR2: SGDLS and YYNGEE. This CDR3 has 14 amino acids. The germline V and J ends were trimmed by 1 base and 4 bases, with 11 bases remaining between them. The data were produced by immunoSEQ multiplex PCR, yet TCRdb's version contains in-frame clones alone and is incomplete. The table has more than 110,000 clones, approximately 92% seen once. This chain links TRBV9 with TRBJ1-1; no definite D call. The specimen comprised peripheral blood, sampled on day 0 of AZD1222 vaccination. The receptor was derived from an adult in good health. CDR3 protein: CASSVRPASTEAFF. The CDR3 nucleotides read TGTGCCAGCAGCGTAAGACCGGCCAGCACTGAAGCTTTCTTT.